This T cell receptor beta chain was sequenced during a study of shared clonotypes between healthy human individuals. Across the whole study: Donors had three CD4 naive, three CD4 memory, two CD8 naive and one CD8 memory plate apiece. Regarding the study as a whole: Non-shared clonotypes showed lower generation probabilities than clonotypes common to all four donors.

Trimming removed 2 bases from V and 0 bases from J, with 17 bases in between. Germline assignment: CDR1 LGHNA and CDR2 YSLEER. The CDR3 has 19 amino acids. The protocol was immunoSEQ multiplex PCR, while the TCRdb copy is restricted to in-frame clones and leaves out a portion. Counted here are a few hundred thousand clones, around 86% occurring once; the ten biggest clones make up 15% to 20%. This clone was detected a few times. What it binds is unknown. V usage is TRBV4-3 and J usage is TRBJ1-6; D remains unclear. Sample: memory CD8+ T cells sorted from blood. The subset denotes: CD45RO+ cells pooled with CCR7-negative TemRA cells. The clonotype originates from a young man in good health. The CDR3: CASSQTVGGQSSYNSPLHF. The CDR3 region has the DNA TGCGCCAGCAGCCAAACGGTCGGCGGCCAGAGCTCCTATAATTCACCCCTCCACTTT.